The entry that follows covers one T cell receptor beta chain sequence. The germline V gene encodes CDR1 SGHRS and CDR2 YFSETQ. Trimming pared 0 bases from V and 0 bases from J, leaving 9 bases between. This CDR3 is 15 amino acids long. Profiled with immunoSEQ multiplex PCR; TCRdb holds only in-frame clones, not every one. The sample includes more than 45,000 clones, roughly 90% of them seen just once. These data come from a study of lymphopenia after photon versus proton radiotherapy. The J gene is TRBJ1-2, the V gene TRBV5-1; D is undetermined. The TCR comes from a middle-aged woman with cholangiocarcinoma. The material sequenced was peripheral blood, taken from a patient treated with photon-based radiotherapy. The chain's CDR3 is CASSLGVGANYGYTF. The DNA for the CDR3 is TGCGCCAGCAGCTTGGGGGTAGGTGCTAACTATGGCTACACCTTC.